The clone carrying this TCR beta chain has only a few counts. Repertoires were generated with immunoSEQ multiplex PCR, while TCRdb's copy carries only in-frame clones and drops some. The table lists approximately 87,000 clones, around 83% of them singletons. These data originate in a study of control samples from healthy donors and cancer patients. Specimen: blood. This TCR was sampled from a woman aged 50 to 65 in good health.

CDR3 in DNA: TGTGCCAGCAGTTTAGGGCCCTCCTATAATTCACCCCTCCACTTT. Translation gives CASSLGPSYNSPLHF. The chain couples TRBV28 to TRBJ1-6; D unclear. Trimming left V 2 bases short and J 0 bases short, with 5 bases between. The V gene's germline CDR1 is MDHEN and CDR2 SYDVKM. The CDR3 covers 15 residues.